This T cell receptor beta chain originates from a study of beta chain features in type 1 diabetes. V was shortened by 3 bases and J by 7 bases, with 16 bases between the two germline ends. Germline V lookup: CDR1 SGHTA, CDR2 FQGNSA. This CDR3 region has 15 residues. This clone came up a few times. Every isolated RNA sample was fully reverse transcribed, so sequencing captured expressed TCRB transcripts. TCRdb keeps only in-frame clones here, not all; method: immunoSEQ multiplex PCR. The sample records around 400,000 clones, about 15% being singletons. This sequence originates from a woman younger than 30 in good health. The chain combines TRBV7-2 with TRBJ1-5, with a tentative D call TRBD1 (5 bases). Sequenced: naive CD4+ T cells from blood. CDR3 residues: CASSFTSGGLQPQHF. CDR3 DNA sequence: TGTGCCAGCAGCTTCACTAGCGGGGGTCTACAGCCCCAGCATTTT.